This T cell receptor (beta chain) was recorded in a study of Ad26.COV2.S vaccination and SARS-CoV-2 variants. Study in general: Donor was one of the participants in the Ad26.COV2.S arm of the COV1001 trial.

This table comes from immunoSEQ multiplex PCR, and its TCRdb copy is limited to in-frame clones, with some not included. Of roughly 270,000 clones listed, more than 75% are singletons. The V and J ends lost 0 bases and 5 bases respectively, with 8 bases between them. Per the germline V gene, CDR1 is LGHDT and CDR2 is YNNKEL (reference sequence). This CDR3 has 14 residues. Treatment indicated: about 20 received Ad26.COV2.S at low or high dose, single or two shots; roughly five received placebo; per-sample allocation not given. Day 63 after the first vaccine or placebo injection was the time point for sampling. Boston provided a donor who was an adult aged 18-55 years. Built on an Ad26 vector, the vaccine expressed Wuhan-strain SARS-CoV-2 spike.

The chain joins TRBV3-1 (or the pseudogene TRBV3-2) to TRBJ1-3; possible D gene TRBD1, 6 bases. This receptor was taken from a person aged 18 to 59 who received the Ad26.COV2.S COVID-19 vaccine or a placebo. The sequenced sample was peripheral blood, obtained in a trial of Ad26.COV2.S vaccine versus placebo. As DNA, the CDR3 is TGTGCCAGCAGCCAAGATGGGACACGAAACACCATATATTTT. The encoded protein is CASSQDGTRNTIYF.